This T cell receptor beta chain originates from a study of blood T cell repertoires in COVID-19 (TCRdb year 2020). About the study as a whole: Samples from collaborators originated in the United States, Italy and Spain and spanned both the acute and convalescent phases of COVID-19. The material from the prospective study consisted of cDNA or gDNA derived from T cells, B-cell-depleted T cells, or PBMCs. Subjects who had been exposed to COVID-19, were actively infected with it, or had recovered from it provided the deeply sampled blood TCRbeta repertoires that made up the dataset. The repertoires were released in a freely available public database meant as a resource for research on the immune response to SARS-CoV-2. The samples were drawn from the first 160 participants of the ongoing ImmuneRACE study and from about 1,200 subjects provided by 6 global collaborators. A de-identified subject ID, COVID-19 status, age in years and sex were almost always included in the sample metadata. Where available, HLA class I and class II types were obtained from metadata supplied by the sample provider rather than from assay-based typing.

CDR1 SGHRS and CDR2 YFSETQ were looked up in the germline V gene. Here V drops 0 bases and J drops 5 bases, and the junction holds 10 bases not matched to any gene. From the cysteine up to the phenylalanine, the CDR3 has a length of 16 residues. The read is trimmed to its CDR3 DNA, 48 bases read in frame from base 1. Overall study results and their limits: The quantity of clinical and demographic metadata differed by source and by participant and was supplied without curation.

Another Seattle source contributed samples from volunteer blood donors who had recovered from COVID-19. Whole blood was collected in K2EDTA tubes by collaborating institutions according to the institutions' own protocols. For TCRbeta analysis, collaborators shipped samples in one of three forms: frozen whole blood, isolated PBMCs, or DNA extracted from either of those sample types. Remarks on this clone: Its antigen is still unknown. Within one base of it there is no much larger clone, and no base qualities were kept.

The immunoSEQ Assay, a bias-controlled multiplex PCR, was used to amplify TCRbeta CDR3 regions from genomic DNA. The original methods were these. Within the assay, amplification of reference gene primers was used to estimate how many nucleated cells each sample contained. To quantify the absolute abundance of each unique TCRbeta CDR3 rearrangement, sequence reads were collapsed and filtered. For each sample, productive Simpson clonality was calculated as the square root of Simpson's diversity index over productive rearrangements. Held by TCRdb, this immuneACCESS table contains in-frame sequences only and omits some clones. Under half of the omission traces to an unresolved V gene where checked; the cause of the rest is unknown. V and J calls and clone size are those listed in that table; D and trimming were worked out from the DNA. In all, the sample holds some 220,000 clones, and 80% to 90% of those were seen once. The ten largest clonotypes hold approximately 2.6% of the sample.

The sequencing sample was made of peripheral blood. Recombination linked TRBV5-1 to TRBJ2-7, and 8 junction bases match TRBD2. The clonotype was recovered from a man aged 45-60 years who had recovered from COVID-19. The sequenced DNA: TGCGCCAGCAGCTTGGAAATGGCTAGCGGGTTTGACGAGCAGTACTTC. It codes for CASSLEMASGFDEQYF.